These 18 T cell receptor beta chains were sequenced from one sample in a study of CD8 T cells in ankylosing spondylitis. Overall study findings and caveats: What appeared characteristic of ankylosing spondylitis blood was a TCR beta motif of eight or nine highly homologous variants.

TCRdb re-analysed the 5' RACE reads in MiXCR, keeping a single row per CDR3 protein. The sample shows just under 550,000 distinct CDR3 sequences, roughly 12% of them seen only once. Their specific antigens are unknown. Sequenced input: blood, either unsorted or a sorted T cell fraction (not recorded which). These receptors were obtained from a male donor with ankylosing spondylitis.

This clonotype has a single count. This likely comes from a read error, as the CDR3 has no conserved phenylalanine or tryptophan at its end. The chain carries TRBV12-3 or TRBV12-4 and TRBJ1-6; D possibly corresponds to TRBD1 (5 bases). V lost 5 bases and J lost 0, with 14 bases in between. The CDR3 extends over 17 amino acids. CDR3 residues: CASSVKQGSSYNSPLHI. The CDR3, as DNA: TGTGCCAGCAGTGTAAAGCAGGGTAGCTCCTATAATTCACCCCTCCACATT.

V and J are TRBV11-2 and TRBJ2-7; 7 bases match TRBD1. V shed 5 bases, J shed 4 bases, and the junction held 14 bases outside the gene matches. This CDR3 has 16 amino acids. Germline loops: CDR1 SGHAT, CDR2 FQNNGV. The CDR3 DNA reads TGTGCCAGCAGCCCCTGGACAGGTTCCTCCCCGTACGAGCAGTACTTC. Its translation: CASSPWTGSSPYEQYF. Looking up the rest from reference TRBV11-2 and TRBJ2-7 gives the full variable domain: EAGVAQSPRYKIIEKRQSVAFWCNPISGHATLYWYQQILGQGPKLLIQFQNNGVVDDSQLPKDRFSAERLKGVDSTLKIQPAKLEDSAVYLCASSPWTGSSPYEQYFGPGTRLTVT.

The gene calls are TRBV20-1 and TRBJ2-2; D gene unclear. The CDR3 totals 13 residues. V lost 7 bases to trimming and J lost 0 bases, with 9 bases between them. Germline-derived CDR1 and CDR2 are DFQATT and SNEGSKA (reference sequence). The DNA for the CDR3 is TGCAGTGTTCAGGTTCCGAACACCGGGGAGCTGTTTTTT. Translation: CSVQVPNTGELFF.

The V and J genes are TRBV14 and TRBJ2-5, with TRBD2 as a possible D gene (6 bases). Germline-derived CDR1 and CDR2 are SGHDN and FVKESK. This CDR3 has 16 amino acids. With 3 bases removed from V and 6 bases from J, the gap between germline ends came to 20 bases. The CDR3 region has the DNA TGTGCCAGCAGCCACCCCGGAGGGATCCCAGCTAAGACCCAGTACTTC. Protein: CASSHPGGIPAKTQYF. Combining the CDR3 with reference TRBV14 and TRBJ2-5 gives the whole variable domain EAGVTQFPSHSVIEKGQTVTLRCDPISGHDNLYWYRRVMGKEIKFLLHFVKESKQDESGMPNNRFLAERTGGTYSTLKVQPAELEDSGVYFCASSHPGGIPAKTQYFGPGTRLLVL.

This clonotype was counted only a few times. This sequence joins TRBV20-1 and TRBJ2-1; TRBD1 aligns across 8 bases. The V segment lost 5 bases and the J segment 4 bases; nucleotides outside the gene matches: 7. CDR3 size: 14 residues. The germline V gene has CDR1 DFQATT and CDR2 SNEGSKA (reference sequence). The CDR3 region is CSAPQQGGYNEQFF. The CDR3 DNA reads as TGCAGTGCTCCCCAACAGGGGGGATACAATGAGCAGTTCTTC.

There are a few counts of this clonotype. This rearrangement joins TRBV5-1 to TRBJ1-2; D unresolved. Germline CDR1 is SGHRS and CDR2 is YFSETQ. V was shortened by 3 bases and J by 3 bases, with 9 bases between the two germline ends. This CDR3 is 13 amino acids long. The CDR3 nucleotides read TGCGCCAGCAGCTCCAGGACGGACTATGGCTACACCTTC. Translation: CASSSRTDYGYTF.

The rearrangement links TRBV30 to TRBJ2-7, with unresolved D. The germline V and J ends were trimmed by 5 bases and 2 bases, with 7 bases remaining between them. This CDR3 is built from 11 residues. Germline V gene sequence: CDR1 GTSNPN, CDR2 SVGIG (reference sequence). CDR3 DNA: TGTGCCTGGGGACGGACCTACGAGCAGTACTTC. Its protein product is CAWGRTYEQYF.

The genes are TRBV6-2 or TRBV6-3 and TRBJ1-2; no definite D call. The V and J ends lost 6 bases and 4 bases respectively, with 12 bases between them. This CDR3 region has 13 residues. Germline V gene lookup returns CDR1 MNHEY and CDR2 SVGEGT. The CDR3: CASSPGEIYGYTF. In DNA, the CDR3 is TGTGCCAGCAGCCCCGGGGAGATCTATGGCTACACCTTC.

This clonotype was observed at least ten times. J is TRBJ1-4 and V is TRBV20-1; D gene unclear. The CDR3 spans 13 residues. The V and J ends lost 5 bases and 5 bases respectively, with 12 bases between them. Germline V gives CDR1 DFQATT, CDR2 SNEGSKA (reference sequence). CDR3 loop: CSASVEKNEKLFF. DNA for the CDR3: TGCAGTGCTTCGGTCGAGAAGAATGAAAAACTGTTTTTT.

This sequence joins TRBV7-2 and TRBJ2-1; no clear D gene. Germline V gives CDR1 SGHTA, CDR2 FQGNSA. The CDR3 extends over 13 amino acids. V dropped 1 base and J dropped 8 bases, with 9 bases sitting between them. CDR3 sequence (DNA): TGTGCCAGCAGCTTAGGCCGGAGCGATGAGCAGTTCTTC. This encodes CASSLGRSDEQFF. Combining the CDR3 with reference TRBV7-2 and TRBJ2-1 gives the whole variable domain GAGVSQSPSNKVTEKGKDVELRCDPISGHTALYWYRQSLGQGLEFLIYFQGNSAPDKSGLPSDRFSAERTGGSVSTLTIQRTQQEDSAVYLCASSLGRSDEQFFGPGTRLTVL.

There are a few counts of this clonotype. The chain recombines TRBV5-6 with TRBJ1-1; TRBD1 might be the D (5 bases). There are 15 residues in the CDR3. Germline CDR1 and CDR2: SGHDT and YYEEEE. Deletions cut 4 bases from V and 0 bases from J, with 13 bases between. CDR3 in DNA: TGTGCCAGCAGCGGACGACAGATATTGAACACTGAAGCTTTCTTT. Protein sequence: CASSGRQILNTEAFF.

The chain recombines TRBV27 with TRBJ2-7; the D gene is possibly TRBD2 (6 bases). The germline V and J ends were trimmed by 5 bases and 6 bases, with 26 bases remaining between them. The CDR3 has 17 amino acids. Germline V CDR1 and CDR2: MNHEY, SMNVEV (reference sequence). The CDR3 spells CASSEVADGTPASEQYV. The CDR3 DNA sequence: TGTGCCAGCAGTGAAGTCGCCGATGGGACTCCGGCTTCCGAGCAGTACGTC.

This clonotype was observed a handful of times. CDR3 DNA: TGTGCCAGCAACCGGGACGGAGGCGGAGAGACCCAGTACTTC. Protein sequence: CASNRDGGGETQYF. The chain joins TRBV2 to TRBJ2-5; D may match TRBD1 or TRBD2 (5 bases each). Trimming left V 7 bases short and J 4 bases short, with 16 bases between. CDR1 is SNHLY and CDR2 is FYNNEI in the germline V gene. The CDR3 has 14 amino acids.

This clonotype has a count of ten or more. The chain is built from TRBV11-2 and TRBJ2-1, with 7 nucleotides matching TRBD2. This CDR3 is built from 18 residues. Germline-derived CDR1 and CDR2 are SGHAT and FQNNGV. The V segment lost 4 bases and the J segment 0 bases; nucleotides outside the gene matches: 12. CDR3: CASSSRGTTGGSYNEQFF. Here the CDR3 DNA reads TGTGCCAGCAGCTCTCGGGGCACCACGGGAGGCTCCTACAATGAGCAGTTCTTC.

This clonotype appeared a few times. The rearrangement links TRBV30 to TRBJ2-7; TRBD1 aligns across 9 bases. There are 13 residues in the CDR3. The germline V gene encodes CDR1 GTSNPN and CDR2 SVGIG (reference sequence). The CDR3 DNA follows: TGTGCTTCGACCGGGACAGGGCGCGGCGAGCAGTACTTC. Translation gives CASTGTGRGEQYF.

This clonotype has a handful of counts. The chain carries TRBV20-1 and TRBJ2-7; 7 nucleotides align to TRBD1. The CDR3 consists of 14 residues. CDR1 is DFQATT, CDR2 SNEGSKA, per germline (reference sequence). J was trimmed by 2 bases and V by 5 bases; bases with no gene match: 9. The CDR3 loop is CSASRQGRTYEQYF. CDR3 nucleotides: TGCAGTGCTTCTCGACAGGGACGAACCTACGAGCAGTACTTC.

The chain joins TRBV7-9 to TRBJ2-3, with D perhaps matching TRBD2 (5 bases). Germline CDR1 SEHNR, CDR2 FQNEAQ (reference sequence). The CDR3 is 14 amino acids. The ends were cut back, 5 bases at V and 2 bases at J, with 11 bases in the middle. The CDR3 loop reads CASSPSGLTDTQYF. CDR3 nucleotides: TGTGCCAGCAGCCCCAGTGGACTCACAGATACGCAGTATTTT.

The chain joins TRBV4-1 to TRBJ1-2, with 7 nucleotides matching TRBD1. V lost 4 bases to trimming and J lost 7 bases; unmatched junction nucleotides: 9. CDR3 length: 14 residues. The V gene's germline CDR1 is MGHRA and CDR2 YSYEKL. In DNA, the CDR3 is TGCGCCAGCAGCCGGTCTGACAGGGAGAGTGGCTACACCTTC. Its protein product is CASSRSDRESGYTF.